One sample yielded the 25 T cell receptor beta chains listed below, sequenced in a study of blood T cell repertoires in COVID-19. Assay: immunoSEQ multiplex PCR; the TCRdb copy retains only in-frame clones and omits some. The sample has more than 150,000 clones; about 84% are singletons. The sample taken for sequencing was peripheral blood. The receptors were gathered from a human donor in a cohort sampled during active COVID-19.

This clone showed up just once. This sequence joins TRBV5-1 and TRBJ2-4; no firm D call. Trimming left V 4 bases short and J 8 bases short, with 13 bases between. The CDR3 runs to 13 residues. Looked up from germline, CDR1 is SGHRS and CDR2 is YFSETQ. The CDR3 coding sequence is TGCGCCAGCAGCCCGTCGGGTCGGGACATTCAGTACTTC. It encodes CASSPSGRDIQYF.

The rearrangement links TRBV7-8 to TRBJ2-7; D gene uncertain. V gave up 4 bases and J gave up 0 bases, with 4 bases separating them. CDR3 size: 12 residues. The germline CDR1 and CDR2 sequences are SGHVS and FQNEAQ. The CDR3 is CASSSTSYEQYF. Written as DNA, the CDR3 is TGTGCCAGCAGCTCTACCTCCTACGAGCAGTACTTC.

The chain has TRBV28 and TRBJ1-1; 8 positions agree with TRBD1. V dropped 8 bases and J dropped 1; count of bases not matched to a gene: 12. Germline CDR1 is MDHEN and CDR2 is SYDVKM. The CDR3 is made up of 16 amino acids. The CDR3 DNA is TGTGCCAGCGCTACCTCAGGGGGCGAATCGAACACTGAAGCTTTCTTT. Its protein product is CASATSGGESNTEAFF.

This clone was recorded once. The chain has TRBV7-9 and TRBJ1-1, with D possibly TRBD1 on 6 matching bases. Per the germline V gene, CDR1 is SEHNR and CDR2 is FQNEAQ (reference sequence). V lost 5 bases to trimming and J lost 0 bases, with 13 bases between them. The CDR3 totals 15 residues. The DNA for the CDR3 is TGTGCCAGCAGCCCCAGCAGGGGAATGAACACTGAAGCTTTCTTT. This gives the protein CASSPSRGMNTEAFF.

CDR3 in amino acids: CASSWSTDYSNQPQHF. The CDR3 nucleotides are TGTGCCAGTAGTTGGTCGACGGACTATAGCAATCAGCCCCAGCATTTT. This chain links TRBV19 with TRBJ1-5, with D unclear. CDR1 and CDR2 (germline): LNHDA, SQIVND (reference sequence). The V and J ends lost 5 bases and 0 bases respectively, with 14 bases between them. The CDR3 runs to 16 residues.

The chain is built from TRBV29-1 and TRBJ2-2; 10 positions match TRBD1. CDR3 length: 16 amino acids. Germline CDR1 reads SQVTM; CDR2 reads ANQGSEA. V lost 2 bases and J lost 4; bases outside the gene matches: 7. The DNA of the CDR3 is TGCAGCGTTGAAACCTCCGGGACAGGGGTCACCGGGGAGCTGTTTTTT. Residues: CSVETSGTGVTGELFF.

This clone is a singleton in its sample. This chain links TRBV7-9 with TRBJ1-1; D not resolved. Trimming stripped 3 bases from V and 0 bases from J, with 17 bases between. CDR1 and CDR2 from the germline V gene are SEHNR and FQNEAQ (reference sequence). The CDR3 sequence is 17 residues long. The CDR3 region is CASSFSAGTKMNTEAFF. DNA for the CDR3: TGTGCCAGCAGCTTTAGCGCCGGAACAAAAATGAACACTGAAGCTTTCTTT.

The rearrangement joins TRBV7-9 to TRBJ2-7, with 7 bases fitting TRBD1. The CDR3 consists of 14 residues. The V gene's germline CDR1 is SEHNR and CDR2 FQNEAQ (reference sequence). V lost 5 bases, J lost 0 bases, and 4 bases stayed unmatched. DNA for the CDR3: TGTGCCAGCAGCCCGACAGGGAACTCCTACGAGCAGTACTTC. Translating gives CASSPTGNSYEQYF.

V is TRBV2 and J is TRBJ2-1; 9 bases align to TRBD1. The V gene end was trimmed by 6 bases and the J gene end by 7 bases; junction bases not matched to a gene: 4. The CDR3 totals 13 residues. The germline gives CDR1 SNHLY, CDR2 FYNNEI. For the CDR3, the DNA is TGTGCCAGCAGCGGACAGGGGAAAAATGAGCAGTTCTTC. Translation gives CASSGQGKNEQFF.

The chain uses TRBV6-5 and TRBJ2-1; 9 nucleotides line up with TRBD1. With 6 bases clipped from V and 7 bases from J, the junction kept 1 base outside the gene matches. The CDR3 runs 12 residues. In germline, CDR1 is MNHEY, CDR2 SVGAGI. This chain's CDR3 is CASRTGGNEQFF. CDR3 nucleotide sequence: TGTGCCAGCAGGACAGGGGGGAATGAGCAGTTCTTC.

In DNA form, the CDR3 reads TGTGCCAGCAGCCTCGGACAGGCTTATGGCTACACCTTC. Its protein product is CASSLGQAYGYTF. The chain links TRBV11-2 to TRBJ1-2; 7 bases agree with TRBD1. The CDR3 is 13 residues long. After removal of 5 bases from V and 5 bases from J, the junction contained 5 bases not matched to a gene. Germline CDR1 and CDR2: SGHAT and FQNNGV.

The chain combines TRBV12-5 with TRBJ1-5; D is ambiguous. CDR1 and CDR2 (germline): LGHNT, FRNRAP. The V end lost 5 bases, the J end lost 7 bases, and 9 bases lay between the germline ends. The CDR3 is made up of 12 amino acids. The CDR3 DNA reads TGTGCTAGTGGTGAATCGGGGCAGCCCCAGCATTTT. It specifies CASGESGQPQHF.

This clone was seen only a few times. The rearrangement joins TRBV4-1 to TRBJ1-2; no definite D call. There are 14 residues in the CDR3. V was trimmed by 1 base and J by 3 bases, leaving 9 bases between them. CDR1 is MGHRA and CDR2 is YSYEKL in the germline V gene. CDR3 nucleotide sequence: TGCGCCAGCAGCCAAGCCCACGCGGACTATGGCTACACCTTC. Amino acid sequence: CASSQAHADYGYTF.

The chain uses TRBV14 and TRBJ2-7; possible D gene TRBD1, 6 bases. This CDR3 region has 16 residues. V was trimmed by 0 bases and J by 3 bases, leaving 15 bases between them. Germline CDR1 SGHDN, CDR2 FVKESK. CDR3 coding DNA: TGTGCCAGCAGCCAAGATATCACAGGGATTCTCTACGAGCAGTACTTC. It is translated as CASSQDITGILYEQYF.

This clone came up once. The chain joins TRBV10-3 to TRBJ2-5; D possibly corresponds to TRBD2 (6 bases). CDR3 length equals 14 residues. Germline loops: CDR1 ENHRY, CDR2 SYGVKD. V gave up 2 bases and J gave up 4 bases, with 11 bases separating them. The CDR3 bases are TGTGCCATCAGTGAGGGAGGGTCCGGAGAGACCCAGTACTTC. The encoded protein is CAISEGGSGETQYF.

The table lists this clone with a few counts. The chain couples TRBV19 to TRBJ1-1, with TRBD1 matching over 8 bases. The V gene end was trimmed by 7 bases and the J gene end by 1 base; junction bases not matched to a gene: 11. This CDR3 comprises 16 residues. Germline V lookup: CDR1 LNHDA, CDR2 SQIVND (reference sequence). The CDR3 DNA follows: TGTGCCAGTACCAAAGGACAGGGTGTTACGAACACTGAAGCTTTCTTT. Amino acid sequence: CASTKGQGVTNTEAFF. Full variable domain (rest looked up from reference TRBV19 and TRBJ1-1): DGGITQSPKYLFRKEGQNVTLSCEQNLNHDAMYWYRQDPGQGLRLIYYSQIVNDFQKGDIAEGYSVSREKKESFPLTVTSAQKNPTAFYLCASTKGQGVTNTEAFFGQGTRLTVV.

The CDR3 protein is CASYRGRSGSPLHF. The CDR3 coding sequence is TGTGCCAGCTACAGGGGGCGATCCGGTTCACCCCTCCACTTT. This chain connects TRBV6-5 to TRBJ1-6; 9 positions match TRBD1. The trim removed 8 bases at V and 9 bases at J, leaving 8 bases unmatched. Germline assignment: CDR1 MNHEY and CDR2 SVGAGI. The CDR3 runs 14 residues.

V is TRBV19 and J is TRBJ1-2; D is ambiguous. Germline V gene sequence: CDR1 LNHDA, CDR2 SQIVND (reference sequence). V was pared by 5 bases and J by 4 bases, with 14 bases between. CDR3 length: 14 amino acids. CDR3 in amino acids: CASSPSGVRYGYTF. The CDR3 DNA follows: TGTGCCAGTAGTCCCAGCGGCGTGCGCTATGGCTACACCTTC.

The chain couples TRBV19 to TRBJ1-1; 7 bases agree with TRBD1. The CDR3 covers 15 residues. V dropped 5 bases and J dropped 1; count of bases not matched to a gene: 7. Germline values: CDR1 LNHDA, CDR2 SQIVND (reference sequence). Written as DNA, the CDR3 is TGTGCCAGTAGTCGCCAGGGACAGTGGAACACTGAAGCTTTCTTT. Translating gives CASSRQGQWNTEAFF.

The gene calls are TRBV5-5 and TRBJ1-4; unclear D gene. The CDR3 sequence is 15 residues long. From germline, CDR1 is SGHKS and CDR2 YYEKEE (reference sequence). The ends were cut back, 4 bases at V and 7 bases at J, with 17 bases in the middle. CDR3 in amino acids: CASSLRREGSEKLFF. CDR3 in DNA: TGTGCCAGCAGCCTTAGGAGGGAAGGAAGTGAAAAACTGTTTTTT.

The rearrangement uses TRBV7-2 and TRBJ1-2, with D unclear. Germline V gives CDR1 SGHTA, CDR2 FQGNSA. The CDR3 extends over 14 amino acids. The V end was cut by 1 base, the J end by 7 bases, with 13 bases between. CDR3 loop: CASSLVSQEGGYTF. DNA of the CDR3: TGTGCCAGCAGCTTAGTTAGCCAGGAGGGTGGCTACACCTTC.

The rearrangement links TRBV27 to TRBJ1-2; 7 nucleotides line up with TRBD1. Germline trimming cut 3 bases from V and 5 bases from J; bases unmatched to any gene: 6. Germline CDR1 and CDR2: MNHEY and SMNVEV (reference sequence). There are 14 residues in the CDR3. The CDR3 reads CASSLYGRGYGYTF. The CDR3 DNA sequence: TGTGCCAGCAGTTTGTATGGCAGGGGGTATGGCTACACCTTC.

The V and J genes are TRBV5-5 and TRBJ2-4; TRBD1 aligns across 9 bases. With 1 base clipped from V and 1 base from J, the junction kept 12 bases outside the gene matches. The CDR3 loop spans 19 amino acids. Germline CDR1 and CDR2: SGHKS and YYEKEE (reference sequence). The CDR3 nucleotides are TGTGCCAGCAGCTTGCGTAACAGGGGGCTCAATGGGGCCAAAAACATTCAGTACTTC. Amino acid sequence: CASSLRNRGLNGAKNIQYF.

The chain recombines TRBV5-6 with TRBJ2-4; D gene ambiguous. The CDR3 sequence is 15 residues long. Germline lookup yields CDR1 SGHDT and CDR2 YYEEEE. V lost 4 bases and J lost 5, with 16 bases in between. CDR3 in amino acids: CASSPPGLLENIQYF. CDR3 sequence (DNA): TGTGCCAGCAGCCCGCCTGGGCTCCTCGAAAACATTCAGTACTTC.

V is TRBV5-1 and J is TRBJ2-6, with D tentatively TRBD1 (6 bases). With 2 bases removed from V and 0 bases from J, the gap between germline ends came to 9 bases. CDR1 and CDR2 (germline): SGHRS, YFSETQ. This CDR3 has 16 residues. The CDR3: CASSFTGHSGANVLTF. The CDR3 coding sequence is TGCGCCAGCAGCTTTACAGGGCACTCTGGGGCCAACGTCCTGACTTTC.